The rows below give T cell receptor beta chains drawn from one sample of a study of OX40 agonist ivuxolimab in advanced cancers. Using immunoSEQ multiplex PCR, the repertoire was profiled, and TCRdb retains in-frame clones only, with some absent. Of 55,000 to 80,000 clones listed, 70% to 90% were seen once; the top ten hold approximately 2%. The source was CD4+ or CD8+ T cells sorted from blood, collected in a trial of the OX40 agonist ivuxolimab. The source of these receptors is an adult with an advanced solid tumor such as melanoma, head and neck, liver or kidney cancer. CDR3s include the opening cysteine and the closing phenylalanine or tryptophan. The D gene is left open where the match is weak. Not every row has a clone size; where given, it reads once, few, many or a size class.

d_gene: -; j_gene: TRBJ2-4; v_gene: TRBV4-2; abundance: once; CDR3nt: TGTGCCAGCAGCCAATACGTGAACATTCAGTACTTC; CDR3aa: CASSQYVNIQYF
d_gene: -; j_gene: TRBJ1-1; v_gene: TRBV2; abundance: few; CDR3nt: TGTGCCAGCAGTGTTCTAGCGAACACTGAAGCTTTCTTT; CDR3aa: CASSVLANTEAFF
d_gene: TRBD2; j_gene: TRBJ2-3; v_gene: TRBV2; abundance: -; CDR3nt: TGTGCCAGCAACCTTAGCGGGGGCGGAACAGATACGCAGTATTTT; CDR3aa: CASNLSGGGTDTQYF
d_gene: TRBD1; j_gene: TRBJ1-4; v_gene: TRBV29-1; abundance: -; CDR3nt: TGCAGCGTCGAGGGGGCAGGGACGGATGAAAAACTGTTTTTT; CDR3aa: CSVEGAGTDEKLFF
d_gene: -; j_gene: TRBJ1-2; v_gene: TRBV5-6; abundance: few; CDR3nt: TGTGCCAGCAGCTTGGCACAGACGAACTATGGCTACACCTTC; CDR3aa: CASSLAQTNYGYTF
d_gene: -; j_gene: TRBJ1-1; v_gene: TRBV5-1; abundance: -; CDR3nt: TGCGCCAGCTCATTTTCCGGGACAACGGGGACTGAAGCTTTCTTT; CDR3aa: CASSFSGTTGTEAFF
d_gene: TRBD1; j_gene: TRBJ1-2; v_gene: TRBV6-6; abundance: -; CDR3nt: TGTGCCAGCAGTTACCCGGACAGGGGGCTTGGCTACACCTTC; CDR3aa: CASSYPDRGLGYTF
d_gene: -; j_gene: TRBJ2-7; v_gene: TRBV30; abundance: -; CDR3nt: TGTGCCTGGAGTGTTGCTGGGCCCTACGAGCAGTACTTC; CDR3aa: CAWSVAGPYEQYF
d_gene: -; j_gene: TRBJ1-5; v_gene: TRBV2; abundance: -; CDR3nt: TGTGCCAGCAGTGAAAGTTTAGGGTATCCTCAGCCCCAGCATTTT; CDR3aa: CASSESLGYPQPQHF
d_gene: -; j_gene: TRBJ1-1; v_gene: TRBV19; abundance: -; CDR3nt: TGTGCCAGTAGTCAACAGGTATTGAACACTGAAGCTTTCTTT; CDR3aa: CASSQQVLNTEAFF
d_gene: TRBD1; j_gene: TRBJ2-1; v_gene: TRBV7-2; abundance: -; CDR3nt: TGTGCCAGCAGCTTTGGACAGGGGGGCTACAATGAGCAGTTCTTC; CDR3aa: CASSFGQGGYNEQFF
d_gene: -; j_gene: TRBJ1-1; v_gene: TRBV29-1; abundance: -; CDR3nt: TGCAGCGCCCAGACAGGGAACACTGAAGCTTTCTTT; CDR3aa: CSAQTGNTEAFF
d_gene: TRBD2; j_gene: TRBJ2-7; v_gene: TRBV2; abundance: -; CDR3nt: TGTGCCAGCAGTGAAATACTAGCGGGAGGGGAGCAGTACTTC; CDR3aa: CASSEILAGGEQYF
d_gene: -; j_gene: TRBJ2-7; v_gene: TRBV27; abundance: -; CDR3nt: TGTGCCAGCAGTCCCCGGGACGTCTACGAGCAGTACTTC; CDR3aa: CASSPRDVYEQYF
d_gene: TRBD2; j_gene: TRBJ2-5; v_gene: TRBV5-1; abundance: -; CDR3nt: TGCGCCAGCAGCTCGACGGGGGGGCCGGAGACCCAGTACTTC; CDR3aa: CASSSTGGPETQYF
d_gene: -; j_gene: TRBJ2-7; v_gene: TRBV28; abundance: -; CDR3nt: TGTGCCAGCAATTCCCCCCAAAAAGGAACCTACGAGCAGTACTTC; CDR3aa: CASNSPQKGTYEQYF
d_gene: -; j_gene: TRBJ2-7; v_gene: TRBV7-9; abundance: -; CDR3nt: TGTGCCAGCAGCTTAGGACGTGTCTACGAGCAGTACTTC; CDR3aa: CASSLGRVYEQYF
d_gene: TRBD1; j_gene: TRBJ2-7; v_gene: TRBV5-1; abundance: -; CDR3nt: TGCGCCAGCAGCCCTAGGACAGGGACGGAATACGAGCAGTACTTC; CDR3aa: CASSPRTGTEYEQYF
d_gene: -; j_gene: TRBJ2-7; v_gene: TRBV2; abundance: -; CDR3nt: TGTGCCAGCAGGCAGGCCGGGTACGAGCAGTACTTC; CDR3aa: CASRQAGYEQYF
d_gene: -; j_gene: TRBJ1-5; v_gene: TRBV2; abundance: -; CDR3nt: TGTGCCAGCAGTGAAGGACCCGCCACCTTTAGCAATCAGCCCCAGCATTTT; CDR3aa: CASSEGPATFSNQPQHF
d_gene: -; j_gene: TRBJ1-6; v_gene: TRBV5-8; abundance: -; CDR3nt: TGTGCCAGCAGCTTGGCGTGGGATTCACCCCTCCACTTT; CDR3aa: CASSLAWDSPLHF
d_gene: TRBD2; j_gene: TRBJ2-7; v_gene: TRBV7-2; abundance: -; CDR3nt: TGTGCCAGCACCACCGAAGGTAGCGGGAGAAATTACGAGCAGTACTTC; CDR3aa: CASTTEGSGRNYEQYF
d_gene: TRBD2; j_gene: TRBJ2-1; v_gene: TRBV19; abundance: -; CDR3nt: TGTGCCAGTAGTCCGAGACTAGCGGGAAATGAGCAGTTCTTC; CDR3aa: CASSPRLAGNEQFF
d_gene: -; j_gene: TRBJ1-4; v_gene: TRBV27; abundance: few; CDR3nt: TGTGCCAGCAGTTTATCCCCACTCCGAAGGACGAATGAAAAACTGTTTTTT; CDR3aa: CASSLSPLRRTNEKLFF
d_gene: -; j_gene: TRBJ1-5; v_gene: TRBV7-2; abundance: medium-sized; CDR3nt: TGTGCCAGCAGCCCCTCCGCTGGTAGCAATCAGCCCCAGCATTTT; CDR3aa: CASSPSAGSNQPQHF
d_gene: -; j_gene: TRBJ2-3; v_gene: TRBV15; abundance: once; CDR3nt: TGTGCCACCAGCAAATACACAGATACGCAGTATTTT; CDR3aa: CATSKYTDTQYF